Below are 7 T cell receptor beta chains sequenced from a single sample in a study of shared clonotypes between healthy human individuals. Clones were sequenced by immunoSEQ multiplex PCR, and TCRdb holds only the in-frame ones, with some missing. The sample comprises under 2,000,000 clones, approximately 94% of which are singletons, and more than 0.95% rests with the top ten. Cells designated naive CD8 were CD45RO-negative and were positively selected for CCR7, with terminally differentiated effector memory CD45RA+ cells excluded. The sequencing sample was made of naive CD8+ T cells sorted from blood. The receptor set was obtained from a man younger than 35 in good health.

The chain has TRBV2 and TRBJ2-3; TRBD2 aligns across 11 bases. The CDR3 extends over 15 amino acids. Germline CDR1 SNHLY, CDR2 FYNNEI. V was clipped by 5 bases and J by 5 bases; unmatched bases: 6. The CDR3 region has the DNA TGTGCCAGCAGTCTTAGCGGGGGGGCCGGAGATACGCAGTATTTT. It encodes CASSLSGGAGDTQYF.

The chain combines TRBV4-3 with TRBJ1-1; the D is unclear. The ends were cut back, 0 bases at V and 5 bases at J, with 10 bases in the middle. Germline loops: CDR1 LGHNA, CDR2 YSLEER. The CDR3 length is 14 residues. The CDR3 sequence: CASSQDGGRTEAFF. The CDR3 nucleotides read TGCGCCAGCAGCCAAGATGGAGGGCGGACTGAAGCTTTCTTT.

The chain links TRBV4-1 to TRBJ2-3; no reliable D call. The germline V gene encodes CDR1 MGHRA and CDR2 YSYEKL. The CDR3 runs to 14 residues. Trimming took 2 bases from V and 7 from J, leaving 13 bases between them. CDR3: CASSQNTDHNTQYF. The DNA of the CDR3 is TGCGCCAGCAGCCAAAACACGGACCACAATACGCAGTATTTT.

This chain uses TRBV7-8 with TRBJ2-7; 7 nucleotides match TRBD1. In germline, CDR1 is SGHVS, CDR2 FQNEAQ. The V and J ends lost 7 bases and 2 bases, in that order; junction bases with no gene match: 8. The length of the CDR3 is 14 residues. The CDR3 bases are TGTGCCAGCATCCTAGGGACAGAGACCTACGAGCAGTACTTC. It encodes CASILGTETYEQYF. The full variable domain, completed using reference TRBV7-8 and TRBJ2-7, is GAGVSQSPRYKVAKRGQDVALRCDPISGHVSLFWYQQALGQGPEFLTYFQNEAQLDKSGLPSDRFFAERPEGSVSTLKIQRTQQEDSAVYLCASILGTETYEQYFGPGTRLTVT.

The J gene is TRBJ2-7, the V gene TRBV29-1; D call uncertain. The ends were cut back, 7 bases at V and 1 base at J, with 14 bases in the middle. This CDR3 region has 13 residues. In germline, CDR1 is SQVTM, CDR2 ANQGSEA. The CDR3 region has the DNA TGCAGCGCCGAAGGCAGCGATTCCTACGAGCAGTACTTC. Its translation is CSAEGSDSYEQYF.

This clone showed up just once. The chain has TRBV5-4 and TRBJ1-3; no firm D call. The CDR3 extends over 15 amino acids. Trimming removed 4 bases from V and 0 bases from J, with 11 bases in between. From germline, CDR1 is SGHNT and CDR2 YYREEE (reference sequence). In nucleotides, the CDR3 is TGTGCCAGCAGCCTAGACCTGAGCTCTGGAAACACCATATATTTT. It codes for CASSLDLSSGNTIYF.

On this clone: This sample also contains other DNA sequences that code for the same CDR3. The chain uses TRBV9 and TRBJ2-3; maybe TRBD2 (6 bases). V lost 5 bases, J lost 3 bases, and 10 bases lay in between. The germline V gene has CDR1 SGDLS and CDR2 YYNGEE. There are 13 residues in the CDR3. CDR3 DNA sequence: TGTGCCAGCAGTCAAGGAGGGACAGATACGCAGTATTTT. It yields the protein CASSQGGTDTQYF. The variable domain in full, with the rest retrieved from reference TRBV9 and TRBJ2-3, is DSGVTQTPKHLITATGQRVTLRCSPRSGDLSVYWYQQSLDQGLQFLIQYYNGEERAKGNILERFSAQQFPDLHSELNLSSLELGDSALYFCASSQGGTDTQYFGPGTRLTVL.